This passage covers 24 T cell receptor beta chains from one sample sequenced in a study of shared clonotypes between healthy human individuals. Naivety among CD8 cells was defined by CD45RO negativity and positive CCR7 selection, thereby excluding terminally differentiated effector memory CD45RA+ cells. Profiled with immunoSEQ multiplex PCR; TCRdb holds only in-frame clones, not every one. The table shows about 2,200,000 clones, with 85% to 95% occurring only once. The sequencing input was naive CD8+ T cells from PBMCs. The receptors were gathered from a man between 18 and 35 years old in good health. Some clones in this sample may be carry-over from other donors' samples.

V gene TRBV7-9 combines with J gene TRBJ2-7, with a tentative D call TRBD2 (5 bases). Deletions cut 5 bases from V and 3 bases from J, with 14 bases between. The CDR3 length is 14 residues. Germline V gene sequence: CDR1 SEHNR, CDR2 FQNEAQ (reference sequence). The CDR3 DNA reads as TGTGCCAGCAGCCCAGGACTGAGCTACTACGAGCAGTACTTC. Amino acids: CASSPGLSYYEQYF.

The chain uses TRBV5-5 and TRBJ2-7; 7 bases align to TRBD2. The CDR3 runs 15 residues. V lost 1 base, J lost 2 bases, and 6 bases stayed unmatched. Germline CDR1 is SGHKS and CDR2 is YYEKEE (reference sequence). The CDR3 region is CASSLRLAVAYEQYF. The CDR3 DNA reads TGTGCCAGCAGCTTGCGGCTAGCGGTGGCCTACGAGCAGTACTTC.

The chain joins TRBV27 to TRBJ2-1; D perhaps matches TRBD1 (7 bases). CDR3 length: 15 residues. Germline values: CDR1 MNHEY, CDR2 SMNVEV (reference sequence). The V end lost 5 bases, the J end lost 8 bases, and 19 bases lay between the germline ends. CDR3 protein: CASSPLTQGEDEQFF. Here the CDR3 DNA reads TGTGCCAGCAGTCCACTGACGCAGGGGGAGGATGAGCAGTTCTTC.

This chain links TRBV4-1 with TRBJ2-7; TRBD2 matches at 7 bases. CDR1 is MGHRA, CDR2 YSYEKL, per germline. The V and J ends lost 1 base and 3 bases, in that order; junction bases with no gene match: 6. The CDR3 length is 15 residues. The CDR3 region has the DNA TGCGCCAGCAGCCAAGGTGACGGGGGGATCTACGAGCAGTACTTC. Translation gives CASSQGDGGIYEQYF.

The V and J genes are TRBV4-1 and TRBJ2-3; 11 nucleotides agree with TRBD1. Germline loops: CDR1 MGHRA, CDR2 YSYEKL. This CDR3 has 15 residues. Trimming took 6 bases from V and 8 from J; bases not matched to a gene: 10. For the CDR3, the DNA is TGCGCCAGCAGGCCCGGACAGGGGGCGCTGAGTACGCAGTATTTT. It yields the protein CASRPGQGALSTQYF.

This clone was detected only once. The chain uses TRBV28 and TRBJ1-2; D is unresolved. CDR1 and CDR2 (germline): MDHEN, SYDVKM. This CDR3 has 14 residues. V lost 7 bases and J 1 base, leaving 13 bases between the germline ends. In DNA, the CDR3 is TGTGCCAGCAACATAAGGCGGTTTAACTATGGCTACACCTTC. It is translated as CASNIRRFNYGYTF.

The rearrangement joins TRBV7-7 to TRBJ2-3; D not resolved. Germline CDR1 SSHAT, CDR2 FNYEAQ (reference sequence). The V end lost 5 bases, the J end lost 6 bases, and 12 bases lay between the germline ends. This CDR3 region has 13 residues. CDR3 nucleotides: TGTGCCAGCAGCGTTAGCTATGCGGATACGCAGTATTTT. It specifies CASSVSYADTQYF.

The chain carries TRBV7-9 and TRBJ2-7, with 7 bases fitting TRBD1. This CDR3 spans 14 amino acids. Trimming removed 5 bases from V and 6 bases from J; junction bases left unmatched: 10. From germline, CDR1 is SEHNR and CDR2 FQNEAQ (reference sequence). The CDR3: CASSPSPGGPEQYF. The DNA for the CDR3 is TGTGCCAGCAGCCCGAGCCCAGGGGGACCCGAGCAGTACTTC. The entire variable domain, with the rest obtained from reference TRBV7-9 and TRBJ2-7, is as follows: DTGVSQNPRHKITKRGQNVTFRCDPISEHNRLYWYRQTLGQGPEFLTYFQNEAQLEKSRLLSDRFSAERPKGSFSTLEIQRTEQGDSAMYLCASSPSPGGPEQYFGPGTRLTVT.

The chain links TRBV4-1 to TRBJ2-7; 8 positions match TRBD1. The CDR3 length is 15 residues. The J segment lost 4 bases and the V segment lost 1 base, leaving 6 bases of the junction unmatched. CDR1 is MGHRA, CDR2 YSYEKL, per germline. CDR3 coding DNA: TGCGCCAGCAGCCAAGCTGTGACAGGGGTATACGAGCAGTACTTC. Translation: CASSQAVTGVYEQYF.

V usage is TRBV6-1 and J usage is TRBJ2-7; tentatively, D is TRBD2 (5 bases). The CDR3 is 12 amino acids. Germline V gene sequence: CDR1 MNHNS, CDR2 SASEGT. Trimming took off 0 bases at V and 5 bases at J, with 5 bases between the two ends. DNA for the CDR3: TGTGCCAGCAGTGAAGCGGGAGACGAGCAGTACTTC. Encoded protein: CASSEAGDEQYF.

A remark on this clone: Other DNA sequences in this sample translate to the same CDR3. The chain is built from TRBV9 and TRBJ2-7, with D unclear. V was trimmed by 0 bases and J by 6 bases, leaving 7 bases between them. Per germline, CDR1 SGDLS and CDR2 YYNGEE. CDR3 length: 12 amino acids. CDR3 sequence: CASSVDGGEQYF. CDR3 sequence (DNA): TGTGCCAGCAGCGTAGACGGTGGCGAGCAGTACTTC.

The rearrangement links TRBV28 to TRBJ1-6; perhaps TRBD1 as D (5 bases). The V gene lost 10 bases and the J gene lost 5 bases, with 12 bases spanning the gap. The CDR3 consists of 13 residues. The germline V gene has CDR1 MDHEN and CDR2 SYDVKM. The CDR3 here is CAIRQLDNSPLHF. As DNA, the CDR3 is TGTGCCATTAGACAGTTAGATAATTCACCCCTCCACTTT.

The chain couples TRBV10-3 to TRBJ2-6; 10 nucleotides agree with TRBD1. The CDR3 has 17 amino acids. In germline, CDR1 is ENHRY, CDR2 SYGVKD. V gave up 4 bases and J gave up 4 bases; unmatched junction bases: 7. The CDR3 DNA reads as TGTGCCATCAGTGCCCGGGACAGGGGTTCAGGGGCCAACGTCCTGACTTTC. This codes for CAISARDRGSGANVLTF.

Comment on this clone: Within the sample, other DNA sequences also encode this same CDR3. The genes are TRBV30 and TRBJ1-3, with D possibly being TRBD1 (6 bases). V was pared by 0 bases and J by 2 bases, with 8 bases between. The CDR3 length is 14 residues. CDR1 and CDR2 (germline): GTSNPN, SVGIG (reference sequence). CDR3 in DNA: TGTGCCTGGAGTGTGGGGGGGCCTGGAAACACCATATATTTT. Translated: CAWSVGGPGNTIYF.

The CDR3 DNA follows: TGTGCCAGCTCACCAGAACTAGGGACAGGGGGACCTTACACTGAAGCTTTCTTT. Its protein is CASSPELGTGGPYTEAFF. The chain employs TRBV18 and TRBJ1-1; 11 positions agree with TRBD1. Per germline, CDR1 KGHSH and CDR2 LQKENI. This CDR3 contains 18 residues. V trimming: 2 bases; J trimming: 3 bases; junction bases outside the gene matches: 11.

The chain couples TRBV7-9 to TRBJ2-3, with D hard to call. Germline loops: CDR1 SEHNR, CDR2 FQNEAQ (reference sequence). The CDR3 has 12 residues. Trimming removed 2 bases from V and 7 bases from J, with 7 bases in between. The chain's CDR3 is CASSLITYTQYF. CDR3 sequence (DNA): TGTGCCAGCAGCTTAATTACTTATACGCAGTATTTT.

The chain employs TRBV27 and TRBJ2-1, with D tentatively TRBD1 (6 bases). The V end was cut by 5 bases, the J end by 7 bases, with 18 bases between. The germline CDR1 and CDR2 sequences are MNHEY and SMNVEV (reference sequence). The CDR3 has 15 amino acids. The CDR3 DNA reads as TGTGCCAGCAGTGCCACCCCCACAGGGAATAATGAGCAGTTCTTC. Protein: CASSATPTGNNEQFF.

The chain recombines TRBV29-1 with TRBJ2-1, with a weak D call TRBD1 (6 bases). Germline V gene data show CDR1 as SQVTM and CDR2 as ANQGSEA. V gave up 5 bases and J gave up 8 bases, with 13 bases separating them. The CDR3 runs to 12 residues. The CDR3 nucleotides are TGCAGCGTTCCGACAGGTTCCGATGAGCAGTTCTTC. Residues: CSVPTGSDEQFF.

The gene calls are TRBV5-1 and TRBJ2-3; D is possibly TRBD2 (5 bases). Germline V gene data show CDR1 as SGHRS and CDR2 as YFSETQ. The CDR3 is 16 amino acids. V gave up 6 bases and J gave up 0 bases, with 17 bases separating them. CDR3: CASTPGSKRSTDTQYF. CDR3 nucleotide sequence: TGCGCCAGCACCCCGGGGTCAAAGCGTAGCACAGATACGCAGTATTTT.

This sequence joins TRBV4-2 and TRBJ2-5; TRBD2 is a possible D gene (6 bases). Per the germline V gene, CDR1 is LGHNA and CDR2 is YNFKEQ. The CDR3 contains 16 residues. The V end lost 4 bases, the J end lost 4 bases, and 19 bases lay between the germline ends. The CDR3 region has the DNA TGTGCCAGCAGCCCTCCGGTTAGCGGCCTGGCAGAGACCCAGTACTTC. Translation: CASSPPVSGLAETQYF.

Remarks on this clone: In the same sample, other DNA sequences code for this CDR3. The rearrangement joins TRBV27 to TRBJ2-7, with 8 positions matching TRBD2. V lost 2 bases and J lost 0; bases outside the gene matches: 3. Per the germline V gene, CDR1 is MNHEY and CDR2 is SMNVEV (reference sequence). The CDR3 extends over 15 amino acids. CDR3 loop: CASSLRGGSSYEQYF. The CDR3 DNA sequence: TGTGCCAGCAGTTTACGGGGGGGCAGCTCCTACGAGCAGTACTTC.

This clone is a singleton in its sample. This rearrangement joins TRBV15 to TRBJ2-2, with D uncertain. Germline lookup yields CDR1 LNHNV and CDR2 YYDKDF (reference sequence). The CDR3 length is 16 residues. V lost 5 bases to trimming and J lost 4 bases, with 17 bases between them. The CDR3 nucleotides are TGTGCCACCAGCCCGTATACCATACAAGGCACCGGGGAGCTGTTTTTT. It translates to CATSPYTIQGTGELFF.

The V and J genes are TRBV15 and TRBJ2-5; unclear D gene. This CDR3 has 14 residues. V was clipped by 0 bases and J by 1 base, with 6 bases between them. Germline assignment: CDR1 LNHNV and CDR2 YYDKDF (reference sequence). The DNA of the CDR3 is TGTGCCACCAGCAGAGAGTTAAGCCAAGAGACCCAGTACTTC. Amino acid sequence: CATSRELSQETQYF.

For the CDR3, the DNA is TGTGCCAGCAGCGTACAGTTCCTAGCGGAAGGGAATGAGCAGTTCTTC. Protein product: CASSVQFLAEGNEQFF. The V call is TRBV9, the J call TRBJ2-1; 7 bases line up with TRBD2. V gave up 1 base and J gave up 7 bases; unmatched junction bases: 11. CDR1 and CDR2 from the germline V gene are SGDLS and YYNGEE. The CDR3 length is 16 residues.